This TCR beta chain emerged from a study of blood T cell repertoires in COVID-19. Overall study context: Donors in the United States, Italy and Spain gave samples during acute or convalescent COVID-19. The cDNA or gDNA used as material had been derived from T cells, B-cell-depleted T cells, or PBMCs.

Enrollment of patients from Seattle took place during active infection, with longitudinal follow-up. Data came from immunoSEQ multiplex PCR; TCRdb stores just in-frame clones and leaves some out. The table has some 65,000 clones, around 85% seen once. This CDR3 is built from 15 residues. Germline CDR1 and CDR2: SGHDN and FVKESK. V lost 0 bases and J 6 bases, leaving 15 bases between the germline ends. The rearrangement links TRBV14 to TRBJ2-7; possible D gene TRBD1, 7 bases. Sequenced material: peripheral blood. The receptor was derived from a man aged 40-49 years with COVID-19, enrolled during active disease. The DNA of the CDR3 is TGTGCCAGCAGCCAAGAGGGACAGAGGGAGGTCGAGCAGTACTTC. This translates into CASSQEGQREVEQYF.